This record looks at one TCR beta chain sequence and its context. Its matching antigen is unknown. The data were taken from a study of blood T cells in healthy people across ages. Points from the study as a whole: Investigators treated diversity estimates from one million T cells as underestimates.

Looked up from germline, CDR1 is SEHNR and CDR2 is FQNEAQ (reference sequence). V was cut by 3 bases and J by 2 bases, with 8 bases left in between. The CDR3 totals 15 residues. A second roughly 6 to 11 cycle PCR used barcoded and J-beta primers. TCRdb fed the 5' RACE reads into MiXCR, producing one record per CDR3 protein. This repertoire shows approximately 320,000 distinct CDR3 sequences, around 30% found once; its top ten account for 29%. The TCR sequence derives from a woman in her 70s in good health. Sample: blood. The chain combines TRBV7-9 with TRBJ2-6, with D possibly TRBD1 on 5 matching bases. For the CDR3, the DNA is TGTGCCAGCAGCTTCAGGGAAACTGGGGCCAACGTCCTGACTTTC. Protein: CASSFRETGANVLTF.